Following are 16 T cell receptor beta chains from one sample sequenced in a study of blood T cell repertoires in COVID-19. Profiled with immunoSEQ multiplex PCR; TCRdb holds only in-frame clones, not every one. There are some 37,000 clones in the sample; around 90% occur only once, and 9.5% to 13% lies in the top ten. The sample taken for sequencing was peripheral blood. All receptors derive from a man between 65 and 85 years old with acute or convalescent COVID-19.

The J gene is TRBJ1-6, the V gene TRBV6-2 or TRBV6-3; D unclear. The CDR3 spans 15 residues. Germline V gene sequence: CDR1 MNHEY, CDR2 SVGEGT. With 6 bases removed from V and 7 bases from J, the gap between germline ends came to 16 bases. DNA of the CDR3: TGTGCCAGCAGCCCCACCGAGGAGGAGAATTCACCCCTCCACTTT. Translation gives CASSPTEEENSPLHF.

V gene TRBV15 combines with J gene TRBJ2-5; D gene uncertain. CDR3 length equals 12 residues. Germline-derived CDR1 and CDR2 are LNHNV and YYDKDF (reference sequence). Deletions cut 0 bases from V and 7 bases from J, with 6 bases between. In nucleotides, the CDR3 is TGTGCCACCAGCAGAGATCACGGGACCCAGTACTTC. Translation: CATSRDHGTQYF.

The chain combines TRBV11-2 with TRBJ2-6; no definite D call. V lost 0 bases and J lost 1, with 10 bases in between. The germline V gene encodes CDR1 SGHAT and CDR2 FQNNGV. The CDR3 is made up of 17 amino acids. The CDR3: CASSLDRPGSGANVLTF. The CDR3 nucleotides are TGTGCCAGCAGCTTAGATCGGCCAGGATCTGGGGCCAACGTCCTGACTTTC.

The chain joins TRBV5-4 to TRBJ1-1, with TRBD1 identical over 7 bases. CDR1 is SGHNT and CDR2 is YYREEE in the germline V gene (reference sequence). The CDR3 consists of 16 residues. V shed 4 bases, J shed 1 base, and the junction held 10 bases outside the gene matches. The CDR3 DNA follows: TGTGCCAGCAGCGCCGGGGACAGACGAGCGAACACTGAAGCTTTCTTT. It codes for CASSAGDRRANTEAFF. The variable domain in full, with the rest retrieved from reference TRBV5-4 and TRBJ1-1, is ETGVTQSPTHLIKTRGQQVTLRCSSQSGHNTVSWYQQALGQGPQFIFQYYREEENGRGNFPPRFSGLQFPNYSSELNVNALELDDSALYLCASSAGDRRANTEAFFGQGTRLTVV.

The gene calls are TRBV5-1 and TRBJ2-1; D is possibly TRBD2 (5 bases). Trimming pared 3 bases from V and 3 bases from J, leaving 13 bases between. The CDR3 runs to 15 residues. CDR1 and CDR2 (germline): SGHRS, YFSETQ. The CDR3 is CASSSGLNFYNEQFF. In nucleotides, the CDR3 is TGCGCCAGCAGCTCCGGACTGAACTTCTACAATGAGCAGTTCTTC.

The V gene is TRBV19, the J gene TRBJ2-3, with 9 nucleotides matching TRBD1. The CDR3 extends over 19 amino acids. The V gene's germline CDR1 is LNHDA and CDR2 SQIVND (reference sequence). V was pared by 0 bases and J by 6 bases, with 16 bases of the junction left unmatched. CDR3 coding DNA: TGTGCCAGTAGTATAGATCCCCCCGGAACAGGGGGCGCGAGGGATACGCAGTATTTT. This codes for CASSIDPPGTGGARDTQYF.

The chain carries TRBV7-8 and TRBJ2-3; no clear D. This CDR3 has 14 amino acids. V lost 8 bases to trimming and J lost 4 bases, with 16 bases between them. CDR1 and CDR2 (germline): SGHVS, FQNEAQ. CDR3 protein: CASQGTAFADTQYF. CDR3 coding DNA: TGTGCCAGCCAAGGCACAGCTTTCGCAGATACGCAGTATTTT. Looking up the rest from reference TRBV7-8 and TRBJ2-3 gives the full variable domain: GAGVSQSPRYKVAKRGQDVALRCDPISGHVSLFWYQQALGQGPEFLTYFQNEAQLDKSGLPSDRFFAERPEGSVSTLKIQRTQQEDSAVYLCASQGTAFADTQYFGPGTRLTVL.

The CDR3 bases are TGTGCCAGCAGCTTTGGCGCTAGCGGGGGGACCTACGAGCAGTACTTC. Amino acids: CASSFGASGGTYEQYF. The chain recombines TRBV11-2 with TRBJ2-7, with TRBD2 identical over 11 bases. The CDR3 is made up of 16 amino acids. Germline V lookup: CDR1 SGHAT, CDR2 FQNNGV. Trimming cost V 3 bases and J 2 bases; bases outside gene matches: 6. The whole variable domain, filled in from reference TRBV11-2 and TRBJ2-7, reads EAGVAQSPRYKIIEKRQSVAFWCNPISGHATLYWYQQILGQGPKLLIQFQNNGVVDDSQLPKDRFSAERLKGVDSTLKIQPAKLEDSAVYLCASSFGASGGTYEQYFGPGTRLTVT.

The chain joins TRBV5-4 to TRBJ2-6, with TRBD1 identical over 7 bases. CDR1 is SGHNT, CDR2 YYREEE, per germline (reference sequence). CDR3 size: 16 residues. Trimming took 4 bases from V and 0 from J; bases not matched to a gene: 4. CDR3 residues: CASSKGTDSGANVLTF. The CDR3 nucleotides are TGTGCCAGCAGCAAAGGGACAGACTCTGGGGCCAACGTCCTGACTTTC.

The gene calls are TRBV7-9 and TRBJ2-7; perhaps TRBD1 as D (6 bases). CDR1 is SEHNR, CDR2 FQNEAQ, per germline (reference sequence). This CDR3 region has 12 residues. V was shortened by 5 bases and J by 7 bases, with 12 bases between the two germline ends. For the CDR3, the DNA is TGTGCCAGCAGCCTACAGGGCTTTGAGCAGTACTTC. It is translated as CASSLQGFEQYF.

The chain combines TRBV5-6 with TRBJ1-1; a possible D gene is TRBD1 (5 bases). Germline V CDR1 and CDR2: SGHDT, YYEEEE. V shed 0 bases and J shed 4 bases, with 7 bases lying between them. This CDR3 is built from 13 residues. The CDR3 DNA reads TGTGCCAGCAGCTTGGGGAGGGGCACTGAAGCTTTCTTT. It specifies CASSLGRGTEAFF.

The chain links TRBV29-1 to TRBJ2-7, with D maybe TRBD2 (5 bases). Germline-derived CDR1 and CDR2 are SQVTM and ANQGSEA. V gave up 2 bases and J gave up 0 bases, with 11 bases separating them. The CDR3 spans 14 residues. Here the CDR3 reads CSVELIGSSYEQYF. CDR3 in DNA: TGCAGCGTTGAACTTATAGGGAGCTCCTACGAGCAGTACTTC.

This clone was seen a handful of times. V is TRBV10-1 and J is TRBJ2-7; a possible D gene is TRBD1 (5 bases). The CDR3 has 14 amino acids. CDR1 is WNHNN and CDR2 is SYGVQD in the germline V gene (reference sequence). V was clipped by 5 bases and J by 6 bases, with 17 bases between them. Here the CDR3 reads CASSCGGQRGEQYF. The CDR3 nucleotides read TGCGCCAGCAGTTGTGGTGGCCAAAGGGGCGAGCAGTACTTC.

This clone was seen only once. Here the CDR3 reads CASSIQGGSNQPQHF. CDR3 coding DNA: TGTGCCAGTAGTATTCAGGGGGGTAGCAATCAGCCCCAGCATTTT. The J gene is TRBJ1-5, the V gene TRBV19; TRBD1 matches 7 bases. The CDR3 length is 15 residues. Germline lookup yields CDR1 LNHDA and CDR2 SQIVND (reference sequence). The junction had 2 bases not matched to a gene; V was cut back by 3 bases and J by 0 bases.

J is TRBJ1-2 and V is TRBV6-5; TRBD1 matches 8 bases. The CDR3 is 13 amino acids. CDR1 MNHEY and CDR2 SVGAGI come from the germline V gene. Trimming took 6 bases from V and 4 from J; bases not matched to a gene: 4. The CDR3 region has the DNA TGTGCCAGCAGGCCGCAGGGGGCCTATGGCTACACCTTC. Protein product: CASRPQGAYGYTF.

This chain links TRBV28 with TRBJ2-7; TRBD1 matches at 7 bases. The CDR3 is 12 residues long. Per germline, CDR1 MDHEN and CDR2 SYDVKM. CDR3 residues: CVCSSRGYEQYF. As DNA, the CDR3 is TGTGTTTGCTCAAGCAGGGGGTACGAGCAGTACTTC.